A single TCR beta chain is shown here with its context. The antigen remains unidentified. The entry originates in a study of OX40 agonist ivuxolimab in advanced cancers. Study-level background: Three dose-escalation patients had partial responses: one with hepatocellular carcinoma and two with cutaneous melanoma.

Produced via immunoSEQ multiplex PCR; TCRdb's table is partial and in-frame only. Of 30,000 to 40,000 clones in the sample, about four fifths were seen once. Overall study findings and caveats: On average, a greater number of expanded clones characterised CD8+ T cells relative to CD4+.

Trimming at V came to 5 bases and at J to 7 bases, leaving 11 bases not matched to a gene. This CDR3 region has 15 residues. Germline assignment: CDR1 SGHVS and CDR2 FQNEAQ. This TCR was sampled from an adult with an advanced solid tumor such as melanoma, head and neck, liver or kidney cancer. The chain employs TRBV7-8 and TRBJ1-5; the match to TRBD1 covers 7 bases. The sample here was CD4+ or CD8+ T cells sorted from blood, taken in a trial of the OX40 agonist ivuxolimab. The CDR3 spells CASSRRSAGGQPQHF. The CDR3 coding sequence is TGTGCCAGCAGCCGAAGATCGGCAGGGGGACAGCCCCAGCATTTT.